The clone carrying this T cell receptor beta chain was observed a single time. This sample was taken from a study of blood T cell repertoires in COVID-19. The germline V gene encodes CDR1 SGHTA and CDR2 FQGNSA. Losses at the gene ends were 1 base for V and 8 bases for J; bases not matched to a gene: 7. The CDR3 has 16 amino acids. Method: immunoSEQ multiplex PCR; TCRdb's copy keeps in-frame clones and lacks some. This table has 250,000 to 300,000 clones, under 90% appearing once. The origin of this receptor is a middle-aged woman who had recovered from COVID-19. The V and J genes are TRBV7-2 and TRBJ2-2; the match to TRBD2 covers 10 bases. Input material: PBMCs or T cells enriched from blood (not recorded which). The chain's CDR3 is CASSLGAGGPQGELFF. CDR3 sequence (DNA): TGTGCCAGCAGCTTAGGAGCGGGAGGGCCTCAGGGGGAGCTGTTTTTT.